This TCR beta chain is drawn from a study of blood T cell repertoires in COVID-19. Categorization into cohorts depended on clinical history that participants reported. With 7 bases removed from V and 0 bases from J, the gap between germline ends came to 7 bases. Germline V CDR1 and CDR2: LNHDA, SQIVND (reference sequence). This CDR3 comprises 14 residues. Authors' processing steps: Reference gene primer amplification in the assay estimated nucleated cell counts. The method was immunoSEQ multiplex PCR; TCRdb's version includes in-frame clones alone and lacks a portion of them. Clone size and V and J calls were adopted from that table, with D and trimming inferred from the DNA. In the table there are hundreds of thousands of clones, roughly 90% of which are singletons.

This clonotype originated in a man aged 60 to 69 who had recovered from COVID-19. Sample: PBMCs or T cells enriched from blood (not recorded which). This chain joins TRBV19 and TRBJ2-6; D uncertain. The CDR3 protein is CASMSHSGANVLTF. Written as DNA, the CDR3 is TGTGCCAGTATGAGCCACTCTGGGGCCAACGTCCTGACTTTC.